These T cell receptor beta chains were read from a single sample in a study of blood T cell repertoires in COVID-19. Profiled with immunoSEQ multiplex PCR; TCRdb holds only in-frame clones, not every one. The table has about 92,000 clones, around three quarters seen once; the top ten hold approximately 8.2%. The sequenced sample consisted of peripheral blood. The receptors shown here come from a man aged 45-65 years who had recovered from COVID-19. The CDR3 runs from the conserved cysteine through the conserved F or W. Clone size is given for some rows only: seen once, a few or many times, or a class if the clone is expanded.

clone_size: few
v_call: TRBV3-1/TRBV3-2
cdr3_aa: CASSQGSGTGREKLFF

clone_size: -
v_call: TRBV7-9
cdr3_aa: CASSFQGLRNGANVLTF

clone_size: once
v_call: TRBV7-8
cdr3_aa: CASSLILGVSGYTF

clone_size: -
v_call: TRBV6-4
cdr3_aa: CASSPQTGAVNTEAFF

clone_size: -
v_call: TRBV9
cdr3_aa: CASSASDRGGRDEQFF

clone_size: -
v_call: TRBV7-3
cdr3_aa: CASSGKPGYEQYF

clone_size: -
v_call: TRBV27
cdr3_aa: CASNIDSYWTPLHF

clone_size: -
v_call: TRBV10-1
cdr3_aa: CASRQGLNTEAFF

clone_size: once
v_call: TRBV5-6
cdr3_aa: CASSAEGQGAWYEQYF

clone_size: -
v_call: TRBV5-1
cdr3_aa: CASSSTSGGYEQYF

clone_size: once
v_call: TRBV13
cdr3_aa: CASSLEGQGNEKLFF

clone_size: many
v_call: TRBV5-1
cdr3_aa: CASSLPGAASYEQYF

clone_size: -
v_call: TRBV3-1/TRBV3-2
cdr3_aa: CASSQSVAYNEQFF

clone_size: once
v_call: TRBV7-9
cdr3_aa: CASSLGRKNEQFF